This T cell receptor (beta chain) was profiled in a study of T cell responses to AZD1222 COVID-19 vaccine. Here immunoSEQ multiplex PCR was the method, and the copy in TCRdb shows in-frame clones only, minus some. Altogether approximately 150,000 clones are present, roughly 90% being singletons, with the ten largest covering 1.3% to 1.5%. Per germline, CDR1 DFQATT and CDR2 SNEGSKA (reference sequence). Trimming cost V 3 bases and J 8 bases, with 16 bases left between them. The CDR3 spans 13 residues. Sequenced here: peripheral blood, sampled on day 0 of AZD1222 vaccination. The rearrangement joins TRBV20-1 to TRBJ1-2; no definite D call. This sequence was found in an adult in good health. The CDR3 DNA reads TGCAGTGCTAGTCGCCAGGTTCCTAGGGGCTACACCTTC. It translates to CSASRQVPRGYTF.